What follows are 11 T cell receptor beta chains derived from one specimen sequenced in a study of blood T cell repertoires in COVID-19. Data came from immunoSEQ multiplex PCR; TCRdb stores just in-frame clones and leaves some out. The table lists about 200,000 clones, approximately 86% of them singletons, with 2% to 2.5% in the top ten. The specimen sequenced was PBMCs or T cells enriched from blood (not recorded which). The receptors shown here come from a woman under 40 who had recovered from COVID-19.

Points on this clone: Within the sample, other DNA sequences also encode this same CDR3. The chain combines TRBV19 with TRBJ1-5, with D possibly TRBD1 on 6 matching bases. Trimming shortened V by 2 bases and J by 4 bases, and 9 bases separated the two germline ends. Germline V gene sequence: CDR1 LNHDA, CDR2 SQIVND (reference sequence). The CDR3 is 14 amino acids. The CDR3 loop is CASSIPQGNQPQHF. The DNA of the CDR3 is TGTGCCAGTAGTATACCCCAGGGGAATCAGCCCCAGCATTTT.

This chain connects TRBV4-3 to TRBJ2-7; 11 bases match TRBD2. J lost 2 bases, V lost 0 bases, and 3 bases had no gene match. Germline V CDR1 and CDR2: LGHNA, YSLEER. The CDR3 is 16 residues long. Here the CDR3 DNA reads TGCGCCAGCAGCCAAGAGGTACTAGCGGGAGCCTACGAGCAGTACTTC. Protein: CASSQEVLAGAYEQYF.

V usage is TRBV6-2 or TRBV6-3 and J usage is TRBJ1-2; D may be TRBD1 (6 bases). Trimming pared 4 bases from V and 4 bases from J, leaving 10 bases between. CDR3 length: 13 amino acids. The germline V gene has CDR1 MNHEY and CDR2 SVGEGT. The CDR3 nucleotides read TGTGCCAGCAGTTCACAGGGACCCTATGGCTACACCTTC. Its translation is CASSSQGPYGYTF.

This chain uses TRBV29-1 with TRBJ1-1; D might be TRBD1 (6 bases). Germline V gives CDR1 SQVTM, CDR2 ANQGSEA. Trimming stripped 0 bases from V and 2 bases from J, with 13 bases between. CDR3 length equals 15 residues. The chain's CDR3 is CSVEDWRTENTEAFF. Written as DNA, the CDR3 is TGCAGCGTTGAAGACTGGAGGACAGAAAACACTGAAGCTTTCTTT.

The genes are TRBV5-6 and TRBJ2-7, with D maybe TRBD1 (5 bases). The V end lost 4 bases, the J end lost 0 bases, and 11 bases lay between the germline ends. Germline V lookup: CDR1 SGHDT, CDR2 YYEEEE. CDR3 length: 14 residues. In DNA, the CDR3 is TGTGCCAGCAGCCTTCAGGGTTTCTCCTACGAGCAGTACTTC. As protein: CASSLQGFSYEQYF.

Written as DNA, the CDR3 is TGTGCCAGCAGCCCTTGGGACAGGGAGAGTGAAGCTTTCTTT. The encoded protein is CASSPWDRESEAFF. The chain recombines TRBV9 with TRBJ1-1, with 9 nucleotides matching TRBD1. The CDR3 is 14 residues long. Germline-derived CDR1 and CDR2 are SGDLS and YYNGEE. Trimming removed 4 bases from V and 7 bases from J; junction bases left unmatched: 8.

V usage is TRBV5-1 and J usage is TRBJ2-2, with D tentatively TRBD1 (6 bases). Germline V gene lookup returns CDR1 SGHRS and CDR2 YFSETQ. The CDR3 totals 15 residues. V was shortened by 0 bases and J by 3 bases, with 9 bases between the two germline ends. The CDR3 DNA reads as TGCGCCAGCAGCTTGGCAGGGGCGGACACCGGGGAGCTGTTTTTT. This encodes CASSLAGADTGELFF.

The V call is TRBV5-1, the J call TRBJ1-1; weak D call: TRBD1 (6 bases). The CDR3 loop spans 14 amino acids. Trimming stripped 0 bases from V and 1 base from J, with 7 bases between. Germline V gives CDR1 SGHRS, CDR2 YFSETQ. The CDR3 reads CASSLEGGNTEAFF. The CDR3 nucleotides read TGCGCCAGCAGCTTGGAAGGGGGGAACACTGAAGCTTTCTTT. Full variable domain (rest looked up from reference TRBV5-1 and TRBJ1-1): KAGVTQTPRYLIKTRGQQVTLSCSPISGHRSVSWYQQTPGQGLQFLFEYFSETQRNKGNFPGRFSGRQFSNSRSEMNVSTLELGDSALYLCASSLEGGNTEAFFGQGTRLTVV.

This clone was counted a single time. The chain is built from TRBV7-9 and TRBJ2-5, with TRBD2 matching 9 bases. The germline gives CDR1 SEHNR, CDR2 FQNEAQ (reference sequence). This CDR3 has 15 residues. Unmatched junction bases numbered 8, after V lost 5 bases and J lost 4 bases. The CDR3 DNA reads TGTGCCAGCAGCCACGATAGCGGGAGCAGAGAGACCCAGTACTTC. Protein sequence: CASSHDSGSRETQYF. The full variable domain, completed using reference TRBV7-9 and TRBJ2-5, is DTGVSQNPRHKITKRGQNVTFRCDPISEHNRLYWYRQTLGQGPEFLTYFQNEAQLEKSRLLSDRFSAERPKGSFSTLEIQRTEQGDSAMYLCASSHDSGSRETQYFGPGTRLLVL.

This clone turned up a few times. The V call is TRBV18, the J call TRBJ1-2; D call uncertain. Trimming stripped 3 bases from V and 4 bases from J, with 15 bases between. There are 15 residues in the CDR3. Germline V lookup: CDR1 KGHSH, CDR2 LQKENI. The CDR3 loop reads CASSPSLGGPYGYTF. The DNA of the CDR3 is TGTGCCAGCTCACCGAGTTTGGGAGGGCCCTATGGCTACACCTTC.

The gene calls are TRBV2 and TRBJ2-2, with 9 bases lining up with TRBD1. The CDR3 totals 16 residues. V trimming: 4 bases; J trimming: 1 base; junction bases outside the gene matches: 4. Germline V gene data show CDR1 as SNHLY and CDR2 as FYNNEI. The chain's CDR3 is CASSGWGQGNTGELFF. CDR3 nucleotide sequence: TGTGCCAGCAGTGGGTGGGGACAGGGGAACACCGGGGAGCTGTTTTTT.